This T cell receptor (beta chain) emerged from a study of T cells in Graves' hyperthyroidism and ophthalmopathy. Overall study results and limits: Ophthalmopathy could be told apart from stable hyperthyroidism with a 13 V-J model.

RNA transcripts were the template for amplifying TCR beta CDR3 regions. HTBI primers drove first-round RT-PCR of the TCR CDR3. TCRdb re-called the multiplex PCR reads with MiXCR, one entry per CDR3 protein. The sample includes 750,000 to 950,000 distinct CDR3 sequences, roughly 40% of them seen just once. This CDR3 has 13 residues. Trimming took 7 bases from V and 3 from J, leaving 10 bases between them. This clonotype was seen a few times. Antigen: not known. This TCR was recovered from a man between 18 and 29 years old with Graves' hyperthyroidism. V is TRBV12-3 or TRBV12-4 and J is TRBJ1-5; no reliable D call. The source material was blood. CDR3 sequence reads: CASTWGPNQPQHF. CDR3 nucleotide sequence: TGTGCCAGCACCTGGGGTCCCAATCAGCCCCAGCATTTT.